This T cell receptor beta chain was sequenced in a study of siplizumab effects on memory and regulatory T cells. Trimming cost V 9 bases and J 0 bases, with 8 bases left between them. The CDR3 runs 12 residues. In germline, CDR1 is MNHNS, CDR2 SASEGT. Of note for this clone: The antigen is undetermined.

General study results and limits: Many proliferating CD4+ or CD8+ clones remained unclassified. Roughly 75-96% of them could not be assigned either a naive or a memory phenotype.

In each sample, approximately 90,000 TCR templates were assayed. Method: immunoSEQ multiplex PCR; TCRdb's copy keeps in-frame clones and lacks some. Of some 64,000 clones listed, 70% to 80% were seen once; the top ten hold less than 0.55%. The specimen sequenced was memory CD4+ T cells sorted from blood. The rearrangement uses TRBV6-1 and TRBJ1-1; D is ambiguous. The receptor was derived from a human donor in good health. The CDR3 here is CARITMNTEAFF. The CDR3 DNA reads as TGTGCCAGAATAACAATGAACACTGAAGCTTTCTTT.